One and the same sample provided the 15 T cell receptor beta chains below, sequenced in a study of T cell repertoires in cytomegalovirus infection. What these receptors recognize is not known. TCRdb re-called the reads through MiXCR, storing one row per CDR3 protein. The sample yields some 920,000 distinct CDR3 sequences, roughly 30% seen once. This specimen was cultured CD8+ T cells from PBMCs, taken from culture after CMV antigen stimulation. All receptors come from a human donor in good health (CMV status not recorded). Some clones in this sample may be carry-over from other donors' samples.

The chain combines TRBV6-5 with TRBJ2-5; D is perhaps TRBD1 or TRBD2 (5 bases each). The germline CDR1 and CDR2 sequences are MNHEY and SVGAGI. With 7 bases removed from V and 4 bases from J, the gap between germline ends came to 16 bases. CDR3 length equals 14 residues. Here the CDR3 DNA reads TGTGCCAGCACCTGGACTCCTACAGGAGAGACCCAGTACTTC. Translation gives CASTWTPTGETQYF.

Concerning this clonotype: Possible read error: a much larger clone is one base away. The V and J genes are TRBV7-6 and TRBJ2-3; 10 bases map to TRBD2. CDR1 is SGHVS and CDR2 is FNYEAQ in the germline V gene. Trimming cost V 7 bases and J 4 bases; bases outside gene matches: 2. The CDR3 is 13 residues long. This chain's CDR3 is CASKAGGSDTQYF. The DNA for the CDR3 is TGTGCCAGCAAAGCGGGGGGGTCAGATACGCAGTATTTT. Looking up the rest from reference TRBV7-6 and TRBJ2-3 gives the full variable domain: GAGVSQSPRYKVTKRGQDVALRCDPISGHVSLYWYRQALGQGPEFLTYFNYEAQQDKSGLPNDRFSAERPEGSISTLTIQRTEQRDSAMYRCASKAGGSDTQYFGPGTRLTVL.

The sample holds many counts of this clonotype. The chain recombines TRBV7-8 with TRBJ2-3; D tentatively reads TRBD1 or TRBD2 (5 bases each). Trimming stripped 5 bases from V and 2 bases from J, with 17 bases between. CDR1 and CDR2 from the germline V gene are SGHVS and FQNEAQ. This CDR3 has 16 residues. In nucleotides, the CDR3 is TGTGCCAGCAGCGGTGCCGGGACCCCGTCCACAGATACGCAGTATTTT. Translated, it gives CASSGAGTPSTDTQYF. Looking up the rest from reference TRBV7-8 and TRBJ2-3 gives the full variable domain: GAGVSQSPRYKVAKRGQDVALRCDPISGHVSLFWYQQALGQGPEFLTYFQNEAQLDKSGLPSDRFFAERPEGSVSTLKIQRTQQEDSAVYLCASSGAGTPSTDTQYFGPGTRLTVL.

The chain carries TRBV15 and TRBJ2-7; unclear D gene. Between the trimmed V and J ends, which lost 2 bases and 7 bases, there was a span of 12 bases. Germline CDR1 LNHNV, CDR2 YYDKDF (reference sequence). The CDR3 has 13 residues. The CDR3 DNA reads TGTGCCACCAGCAGACCAGAAAGAGTTGAGCAGTACTTC. This translates into CATSRPERVEQYF.

CDR3 sequence: CASSPLTGGNVIETQYF. CDR3 nucleotides: TGTGCCAGCAGTCCATTAACAGGGGGCAATGTTATTGAGACCCAGTACTTC. The V call is TRBV27, the J call TRBJ2-5; 9 positions agree with TRBD1. The CDR3 runs 17 residues. With 5 bases clipped from V and 5 bases from J, the junction kept 15 bases outside the gene matches. From germline, CDR1 is MNHEY and CDR2 SMNVEV (reference sequence).

The V call is TRBV4-1, the J call TRBJ1-5; D remains ambiguous. This CDR3 has 15 residues. V dropped 0 bases and J dropped 5 bases, with 11 bases sitting between them. Per germline, CDR1 MGHRA and CDR2 YSYEKL. The CDR3 region has the DNA TGCGCCAGCAGCCAAGAGGGAGGATCCTATCAGCCCCAGCATTTT. It is translated as CASSQEGGSYQPQHF.

A word on this clonotype: Sequence at one end of the junction differs from germline and may be a read error. The chain's CDR3 is CASSPLAGGNNEHFF. The DNA of the CDR3 is TGTGCCAGCAGCCCACTAGCGGGGGGCAACAATGAGCATTTCTTC. The chain is built from TRBV11-2 and TRBJ2-1, with 12 bases identical to TRBD2. The CDR3 covers 15 residues. Per the germline V gene, CDR1 is SGHAT and CDR2 is FQNNGV.

The genes are TRBV29-1 and TRBJ2-2; 7 bases align to TRBD1. With V trimmed by 5 bases and J by 8 bases, 5 bases remained unmatched. This CDR3 region has 12 residues. Germline CDR1 reads SQVTM; CDR2 reads ANQGSEA. The DNA of the CDR3 is TGCAGCGTTCTACAGGGGCCAGGGGAGCTGTTTTTT. This gives the protein CSVLQGPGELFF.

This clonotype was picked up one time. The rearrangement joins TRBV10-3 to TRBJ2-7; 7 bases fit TRBD1. J lost 6 bases, V lost 6 bases, and 8 bases had no gene match. The CDR3 runs to 13 residues. CDR1 and CDR2 from the germline V gene are ENHRY and SYGVKD. CDR3: CAIRMTGSGEQYV. The CDR3 DNA reads as TGTGCCATCAGGATGACAGGGTCGGGCGAGCAGTACGTC.

The chain joins TRBV6-2 or TRBV6-3 to TRBJ1-6; the D is unclear. The ends were cut back, 7 bases at V and 7 bases at J, with 17 bases in the middle. The length of the CDR3 is 15 residues. The germline CDR1 and CDR2 sequences are MNHEY and SVGEGT. DNA for the CDR3: TGTGCCAGCATATCACGTTACTCCGCCAATTCACCCCTCCACTTT. Protein sequence: CASISRYSANSPLHF.

This clonotype was seen more than once but under ten times. The rearrangement links TRBV19 to TRBJ1-5, with a possible D match to TRBD1 (5 bases). In germline, CDR1 is LNHDA, CDR2 SQIVND (reference sequence). The CDR3 loop spans 14 amino acids. V lost 6 bases and J lost 4, with 13 bases in between. CDR3 DNA: TGTGCCAGTAGCACGGGACCGAGAAATCAGCCCCAGCATTTT. It translates to CASSTGPRNQPQHF.

There are many counts of this clonotype. The chain links TRBV7-6 to TRBJ2-1; D is undetermined. This CDR3 region has 14 residues. V gave up 3 bases and J gave up 4 bases, with 10 bases separating them. Per the germline V gene, CDR1 is SGHVS and CDR2 is FNYEAQ. The CDR3 DNA sequence: TGTGCCAGCAGCTTGGAGACCTCTTACAATGAGCAGTTCTTC. Its protein product is CASSLETSYNEQFF.

This clonotype came up many times. This rearrangement joins TRBV6-1 to TRBJ1-5; 10 nucleotides agree with TRBD1. Germline CDR1 MNHNS, CDR2 SASEGT. The V and J ends lost 3 bases and 3 bases, in that order; junction bases with no gene match: 5. The length of the CDR3 is 16 residues. Here the CDR3 reads CASSEWDRGLNQPQHF. CDR3 bases: TGTGCCAGCAGTGAGTGGGACAGGGGCCTCAATCAGCCCCAGCATTTT.

There are a few counts of this clonotype. The chain uses TRBV27 and TRBJ1-1; possibly TRBD1 for D (5 bases). V dropped 2 bases and J dropped 5 bases, with 12 bases sitting between them. Germline-derived CDR1 and CDR2 are MNHEY and SMNVEV (reference sequence). CDR3 length equals 14 residues. CDR3 sequence reads: CASSLIAGNTEAFF. CDR3 DNA: TGTGCCAGCAGTTTAATTGCAGGGAATACTGAAGCTTTCTTT.

This clonotype was counted between two and nine times. V gene TRBV5-5 combines with J gene TRBJ1-6; TRBD1 might be the D (6 bases). This CDR3 has 14 residues. CDR1 and CDR2 (germline): SGHKS, YYEKEE (reference sequence). The V and J ends lost 4 bases and 9 bases respectively, with 14 bases between them. The CDR3 DNA follows: TGTGCCAGCAGCCATACAGGGCTCAGTTCACCCCTCCACTTT. This encodes CASSHTGLSSPLHF.